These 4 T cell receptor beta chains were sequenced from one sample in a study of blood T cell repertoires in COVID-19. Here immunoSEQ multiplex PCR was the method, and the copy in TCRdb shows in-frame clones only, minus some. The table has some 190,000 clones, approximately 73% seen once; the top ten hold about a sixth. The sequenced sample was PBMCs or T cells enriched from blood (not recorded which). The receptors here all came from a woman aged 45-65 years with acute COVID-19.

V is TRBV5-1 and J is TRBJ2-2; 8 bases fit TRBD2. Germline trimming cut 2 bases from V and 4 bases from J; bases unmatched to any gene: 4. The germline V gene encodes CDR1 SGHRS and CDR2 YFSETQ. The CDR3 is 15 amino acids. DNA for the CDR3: TGCGCCAGCAGCTTCGGGGGGGCTGGCACCGGGGAGCTGTTTTTT. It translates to CASSFGGAGTGELFF. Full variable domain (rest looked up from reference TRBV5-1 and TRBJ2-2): KAGVTQTPRYLIKTRGQQVTLSCSPISGHRSVSWYQQTPGQGLQFLFEYFSETQRNKGNFPGRFSGRQFSNSRSEMNVSTLELGDSALYLCASSFGGAGTGELFFGEGSRLTVL.

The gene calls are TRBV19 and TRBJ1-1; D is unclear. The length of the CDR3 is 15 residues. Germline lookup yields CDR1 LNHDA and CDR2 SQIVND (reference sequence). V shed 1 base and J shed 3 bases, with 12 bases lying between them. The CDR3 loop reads CASSIGWGGDTEAFF. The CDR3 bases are TGTGCCAGTAGTATAGGGTGGGGAGGTGACACTGAAGCTTTCTTT.

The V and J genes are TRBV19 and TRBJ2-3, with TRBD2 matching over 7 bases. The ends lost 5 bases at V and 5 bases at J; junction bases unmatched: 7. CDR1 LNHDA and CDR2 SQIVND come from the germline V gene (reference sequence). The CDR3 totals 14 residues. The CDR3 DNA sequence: TGTGCCAGTAGTGCCGGACTAGTTGTAGATACGCAGTATTTT. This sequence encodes CASSAGLVVDTQYF.

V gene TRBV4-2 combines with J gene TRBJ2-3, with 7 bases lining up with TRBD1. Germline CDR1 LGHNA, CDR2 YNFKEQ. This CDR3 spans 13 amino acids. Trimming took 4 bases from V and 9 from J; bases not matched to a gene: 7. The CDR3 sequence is CASSRQGADTQYF. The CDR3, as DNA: TGTGCCAGCAGCCGACAGGGAGCGGACACGCAGTATTTT.